The sequence of this TCR beta chain was determined in a study of T cells expressing NK-cell markers. Study at large: Sorted T-cell subsets CD3+CD56+NKG2C+, CD3+CD56+NKG2C- and CD3+CD56-NKG2C+ were TCR beta-sequenced.

A word on this clonotype: Its antigen is still unknown.

Germline CDR1 SGHKS, CDR2 YYEKEE (reference sequence). The CDR3 has 16 residues. Notes on the study in general: In four donors, these clonotypes also led the CD3+CD56-NKG2C+ fraction. In more than 5 donors, dominant CD3+CD56+NKG2C+ clonotypes ranked among the top 10 CD8+ clonotypes.

The cDNA for TCR beta came from 5'RACE template switching with UMIs. TCRdb reprocessed the 5' RACE reads, with one entry per CDR3 protein and no DNA. The sample's table shows roughly 450,000 distinct CDR3 sequences. The sequence was obtained from a woman between 50 and 59 years old in good health. The specimen was blood T cells: a sorted CD56 or NKG2C T cell subset, CD4+ or CD8+ T cells, or bulk PBMC T cells (not recorded which). V is TRBV5-5 and J is TRBJ2-3; there is no DNA to check the TCRdb D call of TRBD2. CDR3 in amino acids: CASSSLSGTSTDTQYF.